The 25 T cell receptor beta chains below come from one sample, sequenced in a study of identical twins. Each CDR3 protein is one row after TCRdb ran MiXCR on the 5' RACE reads. The repertoire holds about 220,000 distinct CDR3 sequences, with 6.5% as singletons. Separately, the same data were catalogued under a study of T cells expressing NK-cell markers.

The sample was CD8+ T cells sorted from blood. The receptors originated from a woman between 18 and 29 years old in good health.

This clonotype was seen a few times. The CDR3 loop reads CASSATPGQGDTGELFF. The CDR3 region has the DNA TGTGCCAGCAGTGCCACCCCGGGACAGGGGGACACCGGGGAGCTGTTTTTT. This chain links TRBV12-3 or TRBV12-4 with TRBJ2-2, with TRBD1 matching 11 bases. J lost 3 bases, V lost 5 bases, and 8 bases had no gene match. This CDR3 comprises 17 residues.

The chain carries TRBV11-2 and TRBJ1-2, with D unclear. The germline V gene has CDR1 SGHAT and CDR2 FQNNGV. The V end was cut by 6 bases, the J end by 3 bases, with 14 bases between. The CDR3 loop spans 14 amino acids. The CDR3 DNA follows: TGTGCCAGCAGTTTCCCGGGCGGGGACTATGGCTACACCTTC. Its protein is CASSFPGGDYGYTF.

There are many counts of this clonotype. This sequence joins TRBV12-3 or TRBV12-4 and TRBJ2-3; D is uncertain. The CDR3 has 14 amino acids. V was trimmed by 3 bases and J by 2 bases, leaving 9 bases between them. CDR3 amino acids: CASSFGYTTDTQYF. As DNA, the CDR3 is TGTGCCAGCAGTTTTGGCTACACCACAGATACGCAGTATTTT.

This clonotype came up a few times. The V call is TRBV13, the J call TRBJ2-1; D not resolved. The germline V gene has CDR1 PRHDT and CDR2 FYEKMQ (reference sequence). The V gene lost 2 bases and the J gene lost 7 bases, with 9 bases spanning the gap. The CDR3 is 13 amino acids. CDR3 region: CASSLRSLNEQFF. The CDR3 DNA reads as TGTGCCAGCAGCTTAAGGTCTCTAAATGAGCAGTTCTTC.

The table lists this clonotype with many counts. The rearrangement joins TRBV12-3 or TRBV12-4 to TRBJ2-5, with 7 bases identical to TRBD1. J gave up 5 bases and V 6 bases, and 3 bases lay outside the gene matches. The CDR3 loop spans 12 amino acids. The CDR3 DNA follows: TGTGCCAGCAGCGACAGGGCGGAGACCCAGTACTTC. It encodes CASSDRAETQYF.

The chain combines TRBV3-1 with TRBJ2-5; 8 bases are shared with TRBD2. The germline gives CDR1 LGHDT, CDR2 YNNKEL (reference sequence). CDR3 length: 16 amino acids. The V gene end was trimmed by 0 bases and the J gene end by 5 bases; junction bases not matched to a gene: 8. CDR3 loop: CASSQDLRGGRETQYF. For the CDR3, the DNA is TGTGCCAGCAGCCAAGATCTTCGGGGGGGTAGGGAGACCCAGTACTTC.

This clonotype was seen many times. The rearrangement joins TRBV9 to TRBJ1-6; unclear D gene. Between the trimmed V and J ends, which lost 0 bases and 9 bases, there was a span of 7 bases. This CDR3 region has 13 residues. Germline V gene data show CDR1 as SGDLS and CDR2 as YYNGEE. The DNA for the CDR3 is TGTGCCAGCAGCGTAGGGAGCGGTTCACCCCTCCACTTT. Encoded protein: CASSVGSGSPLHF. Using reference TRBV9 and TRBJ1-6 for the parts outside the CDR3, the full variable domain is DSGVTQTPKHLITATGQRVTLRCSPRSGDLSVYWYQQSLDQGLQFLIQYYNGEERAKGNILERFSAQQFPDLHSELNLSSLELGDSALYFCASSVGSGSPLHFGNGTRLTVT.

The sample holds a few counts of this clonotype. The chain combines TRBV5-1 with TRBJ2-1; 14 nucleotides match TRBD2. The V gene end was trimmed by 5 bases and the J gene end by 5 bases; junction bases not matched to a gene: 6. The CDR3 loop spans 16 amino acids. Germline loops: CDR1 SGHRS, CDR2 YFSETQ. CDR3 protein: CASRRTSGGTHNEQFF. The DNA for the CDR3 is TGCGCCAGCAGAAGGACTAGCGGGGGGACTCACAATGAGCAGTTCTTC.

The sample holds many counts of this clonotype. This chain connects TRBV9 to TRBJ2-2, with 11 bases identical to TRBD2. V gave up 0 bases and J gave up 5 bases; unmatched junction bases: 6. The CDR3 is 17 residues long. Germline V CDR1 and CDR2: SGDLS, YYNGEE. CDR3 protein: CASSVGVAGGPTGELFF. In DNA, the CDR3 is TGTGCCAGCAGCGTAGGGGTAGCGGGGGGGCCGACCGGGGAGCTGTTTTTT.

In this sample, this clonotype turned up many times. The chain links TRBV3-1 to TRBJ2-1, with unresolved D. This CDR3 is 12 amino acids long. Germline V gene lookup returns CDR1 LGHDT and CDR2 YNNKEL (reference sequence). V was shortened by 3 bases and J by 3 bases, with 3 bases between the two germline ends. CDR3 nucleotides: TGTGCCAGCAGCCACCTCTACAATGAGCAGTTCTTC. It encodes CASSHLYNEQFF.

This clonotype has more than one count but fewer than ten. The gene calls are TRBV12-3 or TRBV12-4 and TRBJ2-1; the D gene is possibly TRBD2 (6 bases). The length of the CDR3 is 15 residues. V lost 7 bases and J 4 bases, leaving 17 bases between the germline ends. The CDR3 loop reads CASKTGDAVYNEQFF. The CDR3 bases are TGTGCCAGCAAGACGGGAGACGCCGTATACAATGAGCAGTTCTTC.

This clonotype was found a few times. CDR3 DNA sequence: TGTGCCAGCAGCCCCCGGACTAGCGGGAGGTACAATGAGCAGTTCTTC. It translates to CASSPRTSGRYNEQFF. This chain connects TRBV7-9 to TRBJ2-1; the match to TRBD2 covers 14 bases. After removal of 5 bases from V and 4 bases from J, the junction contained 4 bases not matched to a gene. The CDR3 consists of 16 residues. The V gene's germline CDR1 is SEHNR and CDR2 FQNEAQ (reference sequence).

The V and J genes are TRBV4-3 and TRBJ2-3; 8 bases line up with TRBD2. This CDR3 spans 18 amino acids. V lost 0 bases and J lost 3; bases outside the gene matches: 11. Germline V gives CDR1 LGHNA, CDR2 YSLEER. CDR3 amino acids: CASSQDPPGGRPTDTQYF. The CDR3, as DNA: TGCGCCAGCAGCCAAGATCCCCCCGGCGGGAGGCCTACAGATACGCAGTATTTT.

This clonotype occurred a few times. The chain is built from TRBV20-1 and TRBJ2-1; TRBD2 matches at 7 bases. CDR1 and CDR2 from the germline V gene are DFQATT and SNEGSKA (reference sequence). This CDR3 is 16 amino acids long. With 3 bases clipped from V and 4 bases from J, the junction kept 12 bases outside the gene matches. The CDR3 sequence: CSASPKREPYYNEQFF. CDR3 nucleotides: TGCAGTGCTAGCCCCAAGCGGGAACCTTATTACAATGAGCAGTTCTTC.

This clonotype was observed a few times. This sequence joins TRBV12-3 or TRBV12-4 and TRBJ2-5; D uncertain. This CDR3 is 13 amino acids long. Trimming cost V 6 bases and J 2 bases, with 10 bases left between them. This CDR3 is CASRPPTQETQYF. DNA of the CDR3: TGTGCCAGCAGGCCCCCAACTCAAGAGACCCAGTACTTC.

The chain recombines TRBV7-2 with TRBJ1-2; D is possibly TRBD1 (6 bases). Germline values: CDR1 SGHTA, CDR2 FQGNSA. The V end was cut by 5 bases, the J end by 4 bases, with 14 bases between. The CDR3 length is 14 residues. CDR3 amino acids: CASSASGGPYGYTF. The DNA for the CDR3 is TGTGCCAGCAGCGCGTCGGGGGGCCCCTATGGCTACACCTTC.

There are a few counts of this clonotype. V is TRBV7-9 and J is TRBJ2-7; TRBD1 agrees at 8 bases. The CDR3 has 16 residues. The J segment lost 3 bases and the V segment lost 6 bases, leaving 13 bases of the junction unmatched. Germline-derived CDR1 and CDR2 are SEHNR and FQNEAQ (reference sequence). CDR3 nucleotide sequence: TGTGCCAGCAGATACGACCGGGGACAGGAGAACTACGAGCAGTACTTC. As protein: CASRYDRGQENYEQYF. Complete variable domain (other parts from reference TRBV7-9 and TRBJ2-7): DTGVSQNPRHKITKRGQNVTFRCDPISEHNRLYWYRQTLGQGPEFLTYFQNEAQLEKSRLLSDRFSAERPKGSFSTLEIQRTEQGDSAMYLCASRYDRGQENYEQYFGPGTRLTVT.

This clonotype was found many times. The V and J genes are TRBV6-2 or TRBV6-3 and TRBJ2-7, with D unclear. The germline V gene encodes CDR1 MNHEY and CDR2 SVGEGT. Trimming took off 7 bases at V and 7 bases at J, with 11 bases between the two ends. The CDR3 runs 11 residues. CDR3 in amino acids: CASTYGWEQYF. CDR3 DNA sequence: TGTGCCAGCACTTATGGTTGGGAGCAGTACTTC.

This clonotype has ten or more counts. The chain joins TRBV5-1 to TRBJ2-7, with 7 bases matching TRBD1. With 0 bases clipped from V and 0 bases from J, the junction kept 3 bases outside the gene matches. Germline values: CDR1 SGHRS, CDR2 YFSETQ. This CDR3 comprises 15 residues. The CDR3 protein is CASSLEQGLSYEQYF. CDR3 coding DNA: TGCGCCAGCAGCTTGGAACAGGGGCTCTCCTACGAGCAGTACTTC.

In its sample, this clonotype was seen a few times. The V gene is TRBV5-5, the J gene TRBJ2-1, with D possibly being TRBD2 (5 bases). Trimming took off 3 bases at V and 10 bases at J, with 17 bases between the two ends. This CDR3 spans 14 amino acids. The germline gives CDR1 SGHKS, CDR2 YYEKEE (reference sequence). CDR3 in DNA: TGTGCCAGCAGCTCCTCGTGGGGAGAGTGGGAGCAGTTCTTC. Encoded protein: CASSSSWGEWEQFF.

This clonotype has just a few counts. The gene calls are TRBV29-1 and TRBJ2-1; 8 nucleotides line up with TRBD1. V trimming: 6 bases; J trimming: 10 bases; junction bases outside the gene matches: 11. CDR1 SQVTM and CDR2 ANQGSEA come from the germline V gene. The CDR3 runs to 13 residues. CDR3 sequence reads: CSVWTGLTEEQFF. DNA for the CDR3: TGCAGCGTCTGGACAGGGCTTACGGAGGAGCAGTTCTTC.

This clonotype has a handful of counts. The chain employs TRBV6-1 and TRBJ1-6; D uncertain. V was cut by 0 bases and J by 7 bases, with 16 bases left in between. This CDR3 is 17 amino acids long. Germline CDR1 reads MNHNS; CDR2 reads SASEGT. CDR3 nucleotide sequence: TGTGCCAGCAGTGAAGCTTGGGTCGGCAGACCGAATTCACCCCTCCACTTT. This codes for CASSEAWVGRPNSPLHF.

V usage is TRBV20-1 and J usage is TRBJ2-3; 7 bases line up with TRBD2. V was pared by 5 bases and J by 2 bases, with 10 bases of the junction left unmatched. CDR3 length: 15 amino acids. Per germline, CDR1 DFQATT and CDR2 SNEGSKA (reference sequence). Here the CDR3 reads CSAGGEGPPTDTQYF. The CDR3 coding sequence is TGCAGTGCTGGGGGGGAGGGCCCCCCCACAGATACGCAGTATTTT.

This clonotype showed up many times. CDR3 sequence: CASSLSDPNNEQFF. The DNA of the CDR3 is TGTGCCAGCAGTTTATCGGACCCTAACAATGAGCAGTTCTTC. This chain uses TRBV27 with TRBJ2-1; the D is unclear. Looked up from germline, CDR1 is MNHEY and CDR2 is SMNVEV (reference sequence). Trimming cost V 0 bases and J 5 bases, with 8 bases left between them. There are 14 residues in the CDR3.

In this sample, this clonotype turned up many times. One end of the junction fails to match germline, which may point to a read error. This sequence joins TRBV10-3 and TRBJ2-1; 14 positions agree with TRBD2. The CDR3 totals 17 residues. The germline V gene has CDR1 ENHRY and CDR2 SYGVKD. The CDR3 region has the DNA TGTGCCATCAGAGGGACTAGCGGGAGAATCTCCGACAATGAGCAGTTCTTC. Translation gives CAIRGTSGRISDNEQFF.